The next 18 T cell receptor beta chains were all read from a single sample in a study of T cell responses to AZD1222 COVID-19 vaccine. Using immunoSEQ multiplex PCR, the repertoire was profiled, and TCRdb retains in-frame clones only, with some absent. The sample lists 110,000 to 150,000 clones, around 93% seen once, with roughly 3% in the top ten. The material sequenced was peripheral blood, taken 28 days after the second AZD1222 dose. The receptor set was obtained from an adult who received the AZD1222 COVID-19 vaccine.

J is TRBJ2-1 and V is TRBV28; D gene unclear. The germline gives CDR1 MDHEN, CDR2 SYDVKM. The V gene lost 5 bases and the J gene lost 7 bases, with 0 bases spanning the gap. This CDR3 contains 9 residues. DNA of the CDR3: TGTGCCAGCAGTAATGAGCAGTTCTTC. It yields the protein CASSNEQFF.

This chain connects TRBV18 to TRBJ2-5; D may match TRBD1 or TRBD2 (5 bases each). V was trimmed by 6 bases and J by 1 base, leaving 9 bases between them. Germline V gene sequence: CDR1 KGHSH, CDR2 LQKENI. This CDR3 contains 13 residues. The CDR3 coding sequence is TGTGCCAGCTCCCGGGGCATCCAAGAGACCCAGTACTTC. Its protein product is CASSRGIQETQYF.

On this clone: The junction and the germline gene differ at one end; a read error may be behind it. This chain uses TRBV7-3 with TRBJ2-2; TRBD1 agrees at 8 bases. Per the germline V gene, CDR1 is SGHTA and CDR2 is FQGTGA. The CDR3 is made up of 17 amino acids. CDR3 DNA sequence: TGTGCCAGCAGCTGGGACCGACAGGGGACGAAGACCGGGGAGCTGTTTTTT. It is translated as CASSWDRQGTKTGELFF.

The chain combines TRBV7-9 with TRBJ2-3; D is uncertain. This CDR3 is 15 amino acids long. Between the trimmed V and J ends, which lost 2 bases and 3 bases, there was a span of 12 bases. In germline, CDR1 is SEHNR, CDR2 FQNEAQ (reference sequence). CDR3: CASSLLPDGTDTQYF. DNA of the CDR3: TGTGCCAGCAGCTTATTGCCCGACGGAACAGATACGCAGTATTTT.

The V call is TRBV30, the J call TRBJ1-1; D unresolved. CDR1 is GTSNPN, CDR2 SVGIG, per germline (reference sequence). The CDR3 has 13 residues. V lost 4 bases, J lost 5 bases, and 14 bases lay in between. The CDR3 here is CAWNRFQETEAFF. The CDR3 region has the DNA TGTGCCTGGAATCGCTTCCAGGAGACTGAAGCTTTCTTT. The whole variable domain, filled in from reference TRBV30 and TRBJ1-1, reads SQTIHQWPATLVQPVGSPLSLECTVEGTSNPNLYWYRQAAGRGLQLLFYSVGIGQISSEVPQNLSASRPQDRQFILSSKKLLLSDSGFYLCAWNRFQETEAFFGQGTRLTVV.

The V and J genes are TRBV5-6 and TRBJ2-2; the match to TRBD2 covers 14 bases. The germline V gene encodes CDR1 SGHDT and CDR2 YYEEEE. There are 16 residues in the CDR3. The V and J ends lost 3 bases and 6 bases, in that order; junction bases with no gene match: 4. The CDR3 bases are TGTGCCAGCAGCTATGGACTAGCGGGAGGTCCCGGGGAGCTGTTTTTT. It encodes CASSYGLAGGPGELFF.

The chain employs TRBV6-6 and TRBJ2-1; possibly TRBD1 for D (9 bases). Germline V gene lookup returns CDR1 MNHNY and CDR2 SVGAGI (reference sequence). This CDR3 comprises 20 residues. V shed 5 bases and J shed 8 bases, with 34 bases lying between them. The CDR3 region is CASSHQPGQGGSGRVDEQFF. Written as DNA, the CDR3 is TGTGCCAGCAGTCACCAACCGGGACAGGGTGGCAGCGGGAGAGTCGATGAGCAGTTCTTC.

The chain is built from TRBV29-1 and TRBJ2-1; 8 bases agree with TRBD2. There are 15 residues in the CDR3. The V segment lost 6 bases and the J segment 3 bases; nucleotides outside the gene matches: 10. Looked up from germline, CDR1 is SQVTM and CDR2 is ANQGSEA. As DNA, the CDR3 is TGCAGCGTCCACTTCTTGGCGGGAGGCTACAATGAGCAGTTCTTC. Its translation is CSVHFLAGGYNEQFF.

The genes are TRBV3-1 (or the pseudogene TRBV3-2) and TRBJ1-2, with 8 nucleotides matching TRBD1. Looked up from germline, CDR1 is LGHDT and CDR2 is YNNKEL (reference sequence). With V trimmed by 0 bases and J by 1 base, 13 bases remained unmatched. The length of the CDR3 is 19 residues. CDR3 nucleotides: TGTGCCAGCAGCCAAGAGGCGCAAACAGGACAGGGCTATAACTATGGCTACACCTTC. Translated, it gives CASSQEAQTGQGYNYGYTF.

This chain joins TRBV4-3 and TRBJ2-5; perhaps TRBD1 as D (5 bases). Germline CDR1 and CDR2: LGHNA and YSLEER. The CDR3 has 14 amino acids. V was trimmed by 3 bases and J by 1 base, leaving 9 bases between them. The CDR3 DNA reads TGCGCCAGCAGCCAGAGGACATTCCAAGAGACCCAGTACTTC. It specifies CASSQRTFQETQYF.

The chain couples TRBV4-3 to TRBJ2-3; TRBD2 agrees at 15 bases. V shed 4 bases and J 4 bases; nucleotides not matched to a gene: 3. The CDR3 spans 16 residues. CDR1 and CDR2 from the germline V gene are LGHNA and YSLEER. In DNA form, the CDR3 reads TGCGCCAGCAGCCGAGGACTAGCGGGAGGGGCAGATACGCAGTATTTT. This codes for CASSRGLAGGADTQYF.

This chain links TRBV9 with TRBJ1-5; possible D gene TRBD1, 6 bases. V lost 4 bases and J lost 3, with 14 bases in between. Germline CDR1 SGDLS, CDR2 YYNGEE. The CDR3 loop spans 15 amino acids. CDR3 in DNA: TGTGCCAGCAGCCTATTAGACAGGACCAATCAGCCCCAGCATTTT. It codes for CASSLLDRTNQPQHF.

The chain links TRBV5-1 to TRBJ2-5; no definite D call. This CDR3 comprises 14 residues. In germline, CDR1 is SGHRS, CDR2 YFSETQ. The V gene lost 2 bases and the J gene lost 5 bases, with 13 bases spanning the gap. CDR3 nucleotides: TGCGCCAGCAGCTTAAACGGTTGGCAGGAGACCCAGTACTTC. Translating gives CASSLNGWQETQYF.

CDR3 DNA: TGCAGCTTCAACCGGGACAGGGGCTATGGCTACACCTTC. This encodes CSFNRDRGYGYTF. The chain joins TRBV29-1 to TRBJ1-2; the match to TRBD1 covers 10 bases. The V gene's germline CDR1 is SQVTM and CDR2 ANQGSEA. J lost 4 bases, V lost 8 bases, and 7 bases had no gene match. This CDR3 is 13 amino acids long.

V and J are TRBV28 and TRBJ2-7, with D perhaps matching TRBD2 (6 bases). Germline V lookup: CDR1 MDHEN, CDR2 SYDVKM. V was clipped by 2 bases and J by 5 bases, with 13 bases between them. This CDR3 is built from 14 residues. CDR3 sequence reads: CASSLSLGRNEQYF. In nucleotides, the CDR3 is TGTGCCAGCAGTTTAAGTCTCGGGAGAAACGAGCAGTACTTC.

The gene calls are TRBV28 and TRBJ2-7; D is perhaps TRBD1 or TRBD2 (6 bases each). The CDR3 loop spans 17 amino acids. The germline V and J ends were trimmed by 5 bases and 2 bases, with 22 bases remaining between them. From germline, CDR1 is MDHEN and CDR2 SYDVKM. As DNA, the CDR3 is TGTGCCAGCAGTACCCCCGAGGGGGGATTAATCCCCTACGAGCAGTACTTC. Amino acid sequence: CASSTPEGGLIPYEQYF.

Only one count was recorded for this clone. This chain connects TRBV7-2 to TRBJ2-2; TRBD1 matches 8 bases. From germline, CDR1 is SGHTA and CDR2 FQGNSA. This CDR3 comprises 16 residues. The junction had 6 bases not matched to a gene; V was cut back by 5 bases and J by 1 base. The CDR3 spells CASSRQGAVNTGELFF. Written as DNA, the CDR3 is TGTGCCAGCAGCCGCCAGGGGGCAGTGAACACCGGGGAGCTGTTTTTT.

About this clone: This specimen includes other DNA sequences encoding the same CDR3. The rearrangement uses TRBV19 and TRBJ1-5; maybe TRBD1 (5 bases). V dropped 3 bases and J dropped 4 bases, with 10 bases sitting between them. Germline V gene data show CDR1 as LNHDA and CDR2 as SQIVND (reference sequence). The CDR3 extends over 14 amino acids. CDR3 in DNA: TGTGCCAGTAGTATTCGGGGGGTAAATCAGCCCCAGCATTTT. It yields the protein CASSIRGVNQPQHF.